This TCR beta chain was profiled in a study of blood T cells in healthy people across ages. Overall study findings and caveats: Comparison with aged donors showed that long-lived donors had more naive CD4+ cells and higher diversity.

About this clonotype: Its antigen is currently unknown.

Then a second PCR, running about 6 to 11 cycles, was carried out with a sample-barcoded 5' primer and a J-beta primer mix. Each CDR3 protein gets one entry after TCRdb re-called the 5' RACE reads with MiXCR. The sample includes 1.5 million to 2 million distinct CDR3 sequences, around 50% of them seen just once. In germline, CDR1 is MNHNY, CDR2 SVGAGI (reference sequence). J gave up 2 bases and V 7 bases, and 12 bases lay outside the gene matches. CDR3 length equals 16 residues. The receptor comes from a woman aged 40 to 50 in good health. This chain connects TRBV6-6 to TRBJ2-3; 7 bases map to TRBD1. Sequenced: blood. The DNA for the CDR3 is TGTGCCAGCACTACCGACAGGGAATCCCCCACAGATACGCAGTATTTT. This sequence encodes CASTTDRESPTDTQYF.